Listed here is a single T cell receptor beta chain. This clone was counted only a few times. The specificity of this receptor is unknown. The input lacks base qualities; no much larger clone sits a single base away. These data are taken from a study of cytomegalovirus exposure and HLA in healthy donors listed by TCRdb under 2017. About the study as a whole: According to an earlier analysis of a few hundred of the donors, roughly 180 million T cells yielded roughly 100 million unique TCR beta sequences and 250 to 350 Gb of sequence data. The later analysis used no new phenotypic data to find candidate immune exposures, relying instead on TCR beta sequences and their occurrence across donors. Genome-wide SNP genotypes for about 65% of the roughly 670 donors were used in a later genetic analysis, which treated that subset as a discovery cohort. The T cell repertoires of about 700 subjects were profiled by immunosequencing and related to cytomegalovirus serostatus. Roughly 5 DR-DQ haplotypes were treated as single units for association and clustering because of strong linkage in the cohort. To predict cytomegalovirus infection status, the study brought together high-throughput TCR immunosequencing, statistical association of individual TCRs with disease status, and machine learning. Among around 400 genotyped donors of the cohort, an average of approximately 200,000 unique TCR beta nucleotide sequences was sequenced per donor, of which about 18% were non-productive. An early release that covered fewer than 800 HLA-typed donors contained approximately 290 gigabases of sequencing data and tens of millions of unique TCR sequences. Donor age, sex, ethnicity and CMV serostatus were collected together with the repertoire data. HLA typing included class I and class II loci at four-digit resolution. To study patterns of TCR occurrence, a later analysis re-analyzed previously published TCR beta repertoires from around 700 donors and added high-resolution HLA genotyping. An earlier analysis of about 600 of the donors used high-throughput TCR beta sequencing to judge whether each TCR beta V gene segment behaved as functional or pseudogenic. The study was designed to test whether signatures of past pathogen exposure could be identified by cataloging public T cell receptors. In addition to the first cohort of 650 to 750 subjects, a separate validation cohort of 120 different subjects was used. Of the roughly 430 genotyped donors, over 70% fell in the genetic ancestry cluster associated with self-reported Caucasian donors. Every discovery cohort repertoire had been produced on one sequencing platform. The number of typed donors differed by locus: about 629-630 for A, B, C, DRB1 and DQB1; 500 to 550 for DQA1; around 610 for DPA1; and 450 to 480 for DPB1. Broader findings and caveats from the paper: According to a later genetic analysis, donors in an Asian-associated ancestry cluster had fewer N-insertions in productive TCRs than the approximately 650-donor mean. A later analysis found that TCR association rates varied across HLA loci, with DRB1 alleles showing the most associated TCRs and HLA-C alleles the fewest. The classifier was reported to diagnose cytomegalovirus status with high specificity and sensitivity in both the original and validation cohorts. Most TCR sequences were observed very rarely across donors, whereas some public TCRs were present in many individuals. A few of the identified cytomegalovirus-associated TCR beta chains were confirmed in vitro to be specific for cytomegalovirus antigens. Broadly in line with IMGT annotations, most TCR beta V segments showed up in productive rearrangements about 87% or about 30% of the time in an earlier analysis of approximately 600 of the donors. A further reported finding was that TCR beta sequences accurately predicted the HLA-A and HLA-B alleles for most subjects in the first cohort. A later analysis associated about 18,000 TCR beta sequences with specific HLA alleles at a false discovery rate of 0.05. Because HLA typing was missing for some donors at each locus, association tests included only the typed subset. In a later analysis, HLA-associated TCR beta chains showed more clonal expansion and lower generation probabilities than non-associated chains that were equally common. Linkage disequilibrium might explain the correlated functional status among segregating V segments, but an unknown experimental factor could not be excluded. The cohort was sequenced for TCR beta chains only, and without alpha or paired-chain data the features that could be detected were limited. According to a later analysis, parvovirus B19, influenza, CMV and Epstein-Barr virus appeared linked to several top co-occurrence clusters. When HLA alleles, especially DR and DQ, strongly co-occurred, TCR associations were difficult to assign to individual alleles. For the cohort, immune exposure information was limited to CMV serostatus. A cluster of highly shared sequence variants was judged likely to be a technical artifact of the sequencing pipeline. Because counts were too low, 15 to 20 rarely observed V segments, including chromosome 9 orphons, were left out of the earlier analysis of 500 to 750 of the donors. The 87-base-pair reads could not distinguish some IMGT-functional V segments, including TRBV6-2 and TRBV6-3, so those segments were excluded. The study gave a list of 150 to 200 TCR beta chains associated with cytomegalovirus. An association between a missense DCLRE1C variant and V-gene and J-gene trimming of TCR beta chains was found in a later genetic analysis and replicated in an independent cohort. Presence/absence analyses assumed roughly uniform sequencing depth across donors, an assumption that may not hold. Most CMV-associated TCR beta chains appeared to be HLA-restricted in a later analysis, and the HLA associations seemed to be driven largely by CMV exposure. The authors suggested that the approach could potentially be extended to other disease states and immunological phenotypes.

Including the terminal cysteine and phenylalanine, the CDR3 comprises 11 residues. Left in the record is the CDR3 DNA by itself, 33 bases read in frame from the first base. CDR1 and CDR2 are drawn from the germline V gene: SNHLY, FYNNEI. Between the V and J ends, shortened by 7 bases and 8 bases respectively, the junction contains 8 bases. In total, roughly 710 healthy bone marrow donors made up the cohort. At the time of sampling, every cohort member was nominally healthy, though immune exposures that went unrecorded were likely present. The donor tested CMV seronegative, placing the donor among the 350 to 400 seronegative members of the cohort. Each donor provided a peripheral blood sample, and peripheral blood mononuclear cells were used for TCR beta sequencing. Genomic DNA extraction from the blood cell samples was performed with the Qiagen DNeasy Blood Extraction Kit. Libraries were prepared through the immunoSEQ multiplex PCR assay. For the multiplex PCR, a mixture combining 60 forward primers for TCR Vbeta segments and 13 reverse primers for TCR Jbeta segments was used. The CDR3 region of rearranged TCR beta genes was amplified from genomic DNA with a multiplex PCR assay. The amplified TCR beta libraries were sequenced on the Illumina HiSeq System as 87-base-pair reads. Per the original workflow: A later analysis counted approximately 76 million unique TCR beta chains across the 500 to 850 repertoires, and 10 million to 11 million of these chains were shared by at least two donors. To remove PCR and sequencing errors, raw reads were error-corrected and collapsed into unique sequences using a nearest-neighbor algorithm that merged closely related sequences. V, D and J gene segments were assigned by aligning CDR3 sequences to IMGT reference sequences. Each retained sequence needed at least a six-nucleotide match to both a V gene segment and a J gene segment. Rearrangements were classified as productive when the CDR3 lacked stop codons and remained in frame with V and J, and all other rearrangements were classified as non-productive. CDR3 was defined by IMGT convention, running from the second conserved V-encoded cysteine to the conserved J-encoded phenylalanine. The earlier analysis of more than 450 of the donors excluded sequences that lacked an unambiguous match to a single V gene segment. An earlier analysis of several hundred of the donors called V segments functional above 56.7% productive rearrangements and segregating when the between-donor standard deviation exceeded 5%. To diagnose cytomegalovirus status from the catalog of TCR beta chain sequences, a statistical classification framework was built. In a later analysis, V and J genes were assigned by comparing TCR nucleotide sequences against IMGT/GENE-DB human TR gene sequences. In a later analysis, CDR3 sequences and most-parsimonious VDJ recombination scenarios were assigned using the TCRdist pipeline. In a later analysis, every TCR beta chain was defined by the combination of its CDR3 amino acid sequence and its V-gene family, and reads without a unique V-gene family were dropped. To address suspected cross-contamination and a sequencing artifact, a later analysis removed several hundred highly shared, low-generation-probability nucleotide sequences. In a later analysis, a clonal expansion index for each public chain was calculated from normalized within-repertoire ranks of inferred template counts. In a later analysis, generation probabilities were computed using a VDJ recombination model fitted to out-of-frame rearrangements, and the results were checked against IGoR. Hypergeometric tests were used in a later analysis to score TCR-TCR, TCR-HLA and TCR-CMV co-occurrence, with a repertoire-size bias correction applied to the TCR pairs. A later analysis estimated false discovery rates by permuting HLA or CMV assignments 20 times. In a later analysis, co-occurring TCRs were grouped using DBSCAN, with TCRdist sequence similarity added in when clustering inside HLA-allele-positive subsets. Repertoires with fewer than 30,000 or more than 120,000 public chains, plus five repertoires with anomalous nucleotide sharing, were excluded from co-occurrence clustering. TCRdb provides this immuneACCESS table in a form limited to in-frame rearrangements. Some clones are lacking; in checked studies, under half of them reflect an unresolved V gene, and why the rest are absent is not known. V and J calls and clone size come straight from that table; D and trimming were deduced from the DNA. The table for this sample lists under 200,000 clones; approximately 79% of them were counted only once. The top ten constitute approximately 0.69% of the sample.

The sequenced material came from PBMCs. The sequence was collected from a woman aged 40 to 50 in good health and CMV-seronegative. This receptor chain uses TRBV2 and TRBJ1-4, with the D gene not clear enough to name. The CDR3 region: CASMIEEKLFF. The DNA sequence is as follows: TGTGCCAGCATGATAGAAGAAAAACTGTTTTTT.